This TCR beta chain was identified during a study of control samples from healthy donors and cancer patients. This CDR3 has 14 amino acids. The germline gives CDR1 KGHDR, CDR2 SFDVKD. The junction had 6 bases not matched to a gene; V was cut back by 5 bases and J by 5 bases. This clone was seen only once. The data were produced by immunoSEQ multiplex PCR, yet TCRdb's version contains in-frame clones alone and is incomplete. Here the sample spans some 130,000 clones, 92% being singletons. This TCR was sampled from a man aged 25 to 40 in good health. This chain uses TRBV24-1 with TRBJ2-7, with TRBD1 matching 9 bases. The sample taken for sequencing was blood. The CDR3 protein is CATSGTGESDEQYF. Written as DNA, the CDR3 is TGTGCCACCAGTGGGACAGGGGAATCTGACGAGCAGTACTTC.